These 21 T cell receptor beta chains originate from one sample sequenced in a study of blood T cell repertoires in COVID-19. TCRdb's copy holds only in-frame clones and misses some; the assay was immunoSEQ multiplex PCR. The sample lists 300,000 to 350,000 clones, roughly 89% occurring once. The sequenced sample was peripheral blood. These receptors were collected from a man aged 25 to 40 with COVID-19, enrolled during active disease.

The V call is TRBV4-3, the J call TRBJ2-3, with D perhaps matching TRBD2 (5 bases). V dropped 3 bases and J dropped 1 base, with 11 bases sitting between them. Germline V gene sequence: CDR1 LGHNA, CDR2 YSLEER. The CDR3 runs 15 residues. CDR3 DNA: TGCGCCAGCAGCCATCCGGGGAAACGCACAGATACGCAGTATTTT. This sequence encodes CASSHPGKRTDTQYF.

The V gene is TRBV28, the J gene TRBJ2-5; TRBD2 matches at 12 bases. V was clipped by 5 bases and J by 5 bases; unmatched bases: 9. The CDR3 loop spans 16 amino acids. Per the germline V gene, CDR1 is MDHEN and CDR2 is SYDVKM. The CDR3 reads CASSLSRLAGVETQYF. The CDR3 nucleotides are TGTGCCAGCAGTCTTTCAAGACTAGCGGGAGTGGAGACCCAGTACTTC. Combining the CDR3 with reference TRBV28 and TRBJ2-5 gives the whole variable domain DVKVTQSSRYLVKRTGEKVFLECVQDMDHENMFWYRQDPGLGLRLIYFSYDVKMKEKGDIPEGYSVSREKKERFSLILESASTNQTSMYLCASSLSRLAGVETQYFGPGTRLLVL.

In its sample, this clone was seen once. The chain links TRBV4-2 to TRBJ2-3; D may be TRBD2 (5 bases). Per germline, CDR1 LGHNA and CDR2 YNFKEQ. V was clipped by 2 bases and J by 2 bases, with 14 bases between them. The CDR3 length is 16 residues. CDR3 sequence (DNA): TGTGCCAGCAGCCAAAACGGCCCCGACTACACAGATACGCAGTATTTT. Translated: CASSQNGPDYTDTQYF.

V gene TRBV27 combines with J gene TRBJ2-1; TRBD2 aligns across 11 bases. V lost 4 bases and J lost 7; bases outside the gene matches: 9. This CDR3 contains 16 residues. CDR1 is MNHEY and CDR2 is SMNVEV in the germline V gene (reference sequence). CDR3: CASSSFLAGGANEQFF. The CDR3 DNA reads TGTGCCAGCAGTTCCTTTTTAGCGGGAGGGGCAAATGAGCAGTTCTTC.

This clone was seen a few times. The chain recombines TRBV4-2 with TRBJ1-5; TRBD1 matches 8 bases. The CDR3 contains 18 residues. With V trimmed by 0 bases and J by 0 bases, 7 bases remained unmatched. Germline V gene lookup returns CDR1 LGHNA and CDR2 YNFKEQ. CDR3 DNA sequence: TGTGCCAGCAGCCAAGAAGAGTGGCAGGGGGCTAGCAATCAGCCCCAGCATTTT. It specifies CASSQEEWQGASNQPQHF.

This clone was detected a few times. The chain joins TRBV9 to TRBJ2-7; a weak D match, TRBD1 (6 bases). The ends were cut back, 4 bases at V and 2 bases at J, with 16 bases in the middle. Germline CDR1 and CDR2: SGDLS and YYNGEE. This CDR3 contains 15 residues. In DNA, the CDR3 is TGTGCCAGCAGCCGCCAGGGGACCCCTACCTACGAGCAGTACTTC. Its translation: CASSRQGTPTYEQYF. The full variable domain, its missing parts supplied by reference TRBV9 and TRBJ2-7, is DSGVTQTPKHLITATGQRVTLRCSPRSGDLSVYWYQQSLDQGLQFLIQYYNGEERAKGNILERFSAQQFPDLHSELNLSSLELGDSALYFCASSRQGTPTYEQYFGPGTRLTVT.

The J gene is TRBJ2-2, the V gene TRBV5-1; a possible D gene is TRBD1 (6 bases). CDR1 and CDR2 from the germline V gene are SGHRS and YFSETQ. Deletions cut 3 bases from V and 7 bases from J, with 13 bases between. The CDR3 covers 14 residues. CDR3 protein: CASSWQQGSGELFF. CDR3 bases: TGCGCCAGCAGCTGGCAACAGGGTAGCGGGGAGCTGTTTTTT.

The chain carries TRBV5-1 and TRBJ2-7; 10 positions agree with TRBD2. This CDR3 region has 15 residues. Germline CDR1 and CDR2: SGHRS and YFSETQ. Trimming removed 4 bases from V and 2 bases from J; junction bases left unmatched: 6. CDR3 loop: CASSALAGGAYEQYF. As DNA, the CDR3 is TGCGCCAGCAGCGCCTTAGCGGGAGGCGCCTACGAGCAGTACTTC.

The count of this clone is one. This chain links TRBV7-9 with TRBJ1-5, with D tentatively TRBD1 (5 bases). Germline V gives CDR1 SEHNR, CDR2 FQNEAQ (reference sequence). The CDR3 is made up of 15 amino acids. V lost 1 base and J lost 5, with 12 bases in between. The CDR3 loop reads CASSLGGGGDQPQHF. The CDR3 DNA sequence: TGTGCCAGCAGCTTAGGCGGCGGGGGGGATCAGCCCCAGCATTTT.

The chain uses TRBV11-2 and TRBJ2-3; 14 bases are shared with TRBD2. Germline V gene data show CDR1 as SGHAT and CDR2 as FQNNGV. V trimming: 5 bases; J trimming: 4 bases; junction bases outside the gene matches: 5. This CDR3 has 16 amino acids. The CDR3 is CASSRLAGGLPDTQYF. The CDR3 DNA follows: TGTGCCAGCAGCCGACTAGCGGGGGGGCTCCCAGATACGCAGTATTTT. The full variable domain, with the rest looked up from reference TRBV11-2 and TRBJ2-3, is EAGVAQSPRYKIIEKRQSVAFWCNPISGHATLYWYQQILGQGPKLLIQFQNNGVVDDSQLPKDRFSAERLKGVDSTLKIQPAKLEDSAVYLCASSRLAGGLPDTQYFGPGTRLTVL.

This chain connects TRBV5-4 to TRBJ1-1; no reliable D call. The V gene's germline CDR1 is SGHNT and CDR2 YYREEE (reference sequence). This CDR3 has 12 residues. The V end was cut by 4 bases, the J end by 5 bases, with 9 bases between. CDR3 nucleotide sequence: TGTGCCAGCAGCCCGGGTGGGACTGAAGCTTTCTTT. Amino acid sequence: CASSPGGTEAFF.

V and J are TRBV18 and TRBJ1-1, with 7 bases that match TRBD1. Germline V CDR1 and CDR2: KGHSH, LQKENI. CDR3 length: 15 amino acids. V was clipped by 4 bases and J by 4 bases; unmatched bases: 9. CDR3 sequence (DNA): TGTGCCAGCTCACGTTCGACAGGGTTCGGCACTGAAGCTTTCTTT. It is translated as CASSRSTGFGTEAFF.

The table lists this clone with a few counts. The chain combines TRBV5-5 with TRBJ1-4, with 8 nucleotides matching TRBD1. CDR3 length: 14 residues. V trimming: 2 bases; J trimming: 8 bases; junction bases outside the gene matches: 5. The V gene's germline CDR1 is SGHKS and CDR2 YYEKEE (reference sequence). The CDR3 is CASSFGTGQEKLFF. The CDR3 DNA is TGTGCCAGCAGCTTCGGGACAGGTCAAGAAAAACTGTTTTTT.

The chain has TRBV12-3 or TRBV12-4 and TRBJ1-4; D gene ambiguous. This CDR3 contains 13 residues. V lost 3 bases to trimming and J lost 3 bases, with 5 bases between them. The CDR3 loop is CASSFSPNEKLFF. DNA for the CDR3: TGTGCCAGCAGTTTTAGCCCTAATGAAAAACTGTTTTTT.

The V call is TRBV18, the J call TRBJ2-1; no firm D call. V was cut by 6 bases and J by 3 bases, with 15 bases left in between. Per the germline V gene, CDR1 is KGHSH and CDR2 is LQKENI. The CDR3 runs to 15 residues. DNA of the CDR3: TGTGCCAGCTCCCAAACGGAGATCGGCTACAATGAGCAGTTCTTC. Its translation: CASSQTEIGYNEQFF.

The chain uses TRBV11-3 and TRBJ2-5; 7 nucleotides agree with TRBD1. The CDR3 is 15 residues long. Germline values: CDR1 SGHNT, CDR2 YENEEA. The trim removed 4 bases at V and 1 base at J, leaving 6 bases unmatched. CDR3 in DNA: TGTGCCAGCAGCTCAGGGGGACATCCCCAAGAGACCCAGTACTTC. Translation: CASSSGGHPQETQYF.

This chain links TRBV9 with TRBJ1-1; D is unclear. The CDR3 runs 14 residues. The V gene's germline CDR1 is SGDLS and CDR2 YYNGEE. The V gene lost 4 bases and the J gene lost 3 bases, with 13 bases spanning the gap. This CDR3 reads CASSPLSGDTEAFF. The CDR3, as DNA: TGTGCCAGCAGCCCCCTCTCCGGGGACACTGAAGCTTTCTTT.

The rearrangement joins TRBV19 to TRBJ1-2; TRBD1 is a possible D gene (6 bases). V lost 10 bases, J lost 1 base, and 16 bases lay in between. CDR1 and CDR2 (germline): LNHDA, SQIVND (reference sequence). The CDR3 totals 14 residues. The CDR3 DNA sequence: TGTGCCACCCAGGGGTCCCCAGGTAACTATGGCTACACCTTC. This gives the protein CATQGSPGNYGYTF.

This rearrangement joins TRBV15 to TRBJ2-5, with D perhaps TRBD2 (6 bases). CDR1 and CDR2 from the germline V gene are LNHNV and YYDKDF (reference sequence). The CDR3 extends over 15 amino acids. V was shortened by 1 base and J by 4 bases, with 13 bases between the two germline ends. CDR3: CATSRAGRGGETQYF. CDR3 sequence (DNA): TGTGCCACCAGCAGAGCGGGGCGGGGTGGAGAGACCCAGTACTTC.

The chain couples TRBV27 to TRBJ2-6, with TRBD1 matching over 9 bases. The germline V gene encodes CDR1 MNHEY and CDR2 SMNVEV (reference sequence). The CDR3 loop spans 16 amino acids. V lost 10 bases, J lost 2 bases, and 9 bases stayed unmatched. The CDR3 bases are TGTGCCACCCAACAGGGGGCGCCGACTGGGGCCAACGTCCTGACTTTC. It specifies CATQQGAPTGANVLTF.

The rearrangement links TRBV6-2 or TRBV6-3 to TRBJ2-2; TRBD2 is a possible D gene (6 bases). In germline, CDR1 is MNHEY, CDR2 SVGEGT. The V end was cut by 2 bases, the J end by 2 bases, with 15 bases between. The CDR3 runs 17 residues. The CDR3, as DNA: TGTGCCAGCAGTTACATACCTGGCGGGATAAACACCGGGGAGCTGTTTTTT. It is translated as CASSYIPGGINTGELFF.